This paragraph covers one T cell receptor beta chain sequence. Its antigen remains unknown. Repertoires were generated with immunoSEQ multiplex PCR, while TCRdb's copy carries only in-frame clones and drops some. The table records about 40,000 clones, nearly 80% of them present only once. The data are from a study of radiotherapy plus CTLA-4 blockade in lung cancer. Turning to the study itself: Objective responses arose in approximately 17% of patients, and under 40% experienced disease control. Study results and caveats: Blood saw expansion of tumor-derived TCR clones after radiotherapy plus ipilimumab.

The CDR3 has 11 amino acids. Germline CDR1 is DFQATT and CDR2 is SNEGSKA (reference sequence). V lost 6 bases and J lost 5, with 8 bases in between. Specimen: peripheral blood, collected from a patient treated with radiotherapy plus ipilimumab. The TCR originated in a human donor with non-small cell lung cancer that progressed on radiotherapy plus ipilimumab. The chain is built from TRBV20-1 and TRBJ1-5; D is uncertain. CDR3 nucleotide sequence: TGCAGTGCGCCTCAGGATCAGCCCCAGCATTTT. Translating it yields CSAPQDQPQHF.